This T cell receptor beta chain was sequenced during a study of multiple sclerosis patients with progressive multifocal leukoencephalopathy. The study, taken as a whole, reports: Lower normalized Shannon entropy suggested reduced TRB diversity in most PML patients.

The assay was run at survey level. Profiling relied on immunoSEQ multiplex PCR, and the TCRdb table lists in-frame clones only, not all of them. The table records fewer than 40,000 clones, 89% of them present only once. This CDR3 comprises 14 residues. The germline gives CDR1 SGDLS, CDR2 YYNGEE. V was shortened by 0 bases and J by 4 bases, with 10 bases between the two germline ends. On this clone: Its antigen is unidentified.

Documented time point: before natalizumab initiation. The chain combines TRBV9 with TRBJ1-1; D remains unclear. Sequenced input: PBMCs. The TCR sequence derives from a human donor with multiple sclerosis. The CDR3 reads CASSVERHPTEAFF. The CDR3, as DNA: TGTGCCAGCAGCGTAGAACGGCATCCCACTGAAGCTTTCTTT.